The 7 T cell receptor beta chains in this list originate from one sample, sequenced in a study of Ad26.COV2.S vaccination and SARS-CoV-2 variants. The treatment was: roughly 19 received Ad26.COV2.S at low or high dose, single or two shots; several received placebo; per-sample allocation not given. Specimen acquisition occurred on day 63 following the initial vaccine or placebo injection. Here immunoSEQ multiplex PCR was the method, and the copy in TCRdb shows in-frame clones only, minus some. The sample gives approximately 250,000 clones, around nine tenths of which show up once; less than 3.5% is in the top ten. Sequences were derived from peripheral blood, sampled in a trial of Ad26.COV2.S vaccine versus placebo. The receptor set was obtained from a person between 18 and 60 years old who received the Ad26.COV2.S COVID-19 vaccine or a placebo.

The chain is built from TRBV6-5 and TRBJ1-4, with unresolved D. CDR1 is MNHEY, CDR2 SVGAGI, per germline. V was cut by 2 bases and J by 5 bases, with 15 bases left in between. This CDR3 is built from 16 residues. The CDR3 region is CASSYEQSTQNEKLFF. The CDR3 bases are TGTGCCAGCAGTTACGAACAGAGTACCCAGAATGAAAAACTGTTTTTT.

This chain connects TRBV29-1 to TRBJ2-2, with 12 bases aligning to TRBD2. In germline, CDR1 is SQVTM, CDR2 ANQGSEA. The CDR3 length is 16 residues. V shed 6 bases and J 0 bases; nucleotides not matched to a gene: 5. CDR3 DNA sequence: TGCAGCGTCGAGACTAGCGGGAGATCGAACACCGGGGAGCTGTTTTTT. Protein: CSVETSGRSNTGELFF.

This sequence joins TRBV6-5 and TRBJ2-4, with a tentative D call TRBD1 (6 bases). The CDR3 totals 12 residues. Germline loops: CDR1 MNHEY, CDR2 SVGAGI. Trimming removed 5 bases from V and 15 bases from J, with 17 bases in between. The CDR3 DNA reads TGTGCCAGCAGTCCTGGGACAAGGATCGTGTACTTC. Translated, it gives CASSPGTRIVYF.

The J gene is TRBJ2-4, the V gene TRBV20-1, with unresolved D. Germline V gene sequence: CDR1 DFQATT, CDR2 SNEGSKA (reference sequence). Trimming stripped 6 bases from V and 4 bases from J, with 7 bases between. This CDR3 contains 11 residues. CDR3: CSAVEKNIQYF. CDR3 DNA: TGCAGTGCAGTGGAAAAAAACATTCAGTACTTC.

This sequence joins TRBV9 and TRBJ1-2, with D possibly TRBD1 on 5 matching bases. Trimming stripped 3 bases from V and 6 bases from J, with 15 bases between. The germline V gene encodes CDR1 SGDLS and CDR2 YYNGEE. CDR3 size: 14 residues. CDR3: CASSAPGAADGYTF. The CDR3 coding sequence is TGTGCCAGCAGCGCCCCCGGGGCCGCTGATGGCTACACCTTC. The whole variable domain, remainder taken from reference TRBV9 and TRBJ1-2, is DSGVTQTPKHLITATGQRVTLRCSPRSGDLSVYWYQQSLDQGLQFLIQYYNGEERAKGNILERFSAQQFPDLHSELNLSSLELGDSALYFCASSAPGAADGYTFGSGTRLTVV.

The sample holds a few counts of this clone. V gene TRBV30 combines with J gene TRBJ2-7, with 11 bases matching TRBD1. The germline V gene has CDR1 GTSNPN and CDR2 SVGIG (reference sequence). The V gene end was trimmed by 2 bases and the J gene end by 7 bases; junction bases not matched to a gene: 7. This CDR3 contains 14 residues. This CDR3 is CAWSRGQGAREQYF. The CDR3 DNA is TGTGCCTGGAGTAGAGGACAGGGGGCAAGGGAGCAGTACTTC.

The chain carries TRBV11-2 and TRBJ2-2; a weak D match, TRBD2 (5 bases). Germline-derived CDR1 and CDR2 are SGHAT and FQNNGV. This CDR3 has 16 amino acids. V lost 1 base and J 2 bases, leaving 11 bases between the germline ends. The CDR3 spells CASSLVRTPNTGELFF. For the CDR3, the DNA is TGTGCCAGCAGCTTAGTCAGGACTCCAAACACCGGGGAGCTGTTTTTT.